This T cell receptor beta chain was captured by sequencing in a study of shared clonotypes between healthy human individuals. Study in general: Each donor had three CD4 naive, three CD4 memory, two CD8 naive and one CD8 memory plate. Broader study findings: A limitation of the genetic and exposure-history diversity represented arose from few donors. Of the naive CD4 clonotypes, around 5% were shared across a few donors.

Clones were read by immunoSEQ multiplex PCR, and TCRdb kept only the in-frame ones, dropping some. The sample holds around 700,000 clones, about three quarters seen once. Details on this clone: The antigen is undetermined.

Germline CDR1 reads SGHAT; CDR2 reads FQNNGV. There are 15 residues in the CDR3. After removal of 5 bases from V and 2 bases from J, the junction contained 4 bases not matched to a gene. The chain uses TRBV11-2 and TRBJ1-5, with 9 nucleotides matching TRBD1. The clonotype comes from a woman in her twenties or thirties in good health. Input material: memory CD4+ T cells sorted from blood. As for subset: CD45RA-negative fraction. As DNA, the CDR3 is TGTGCCAGCAGCGAGACAGGGGGAGGCAATCAGCCCCAGCATTTT. Its translation: CASSETGGGNQPQHF.